Listed below are T cell receptor beta chains from one sample, sequenced in a study of CD8+ T cells in alopecia areata. Profiling relied on immunoSEQ multiplex PCR, and the TCRdb table lists in-frame clones only, not all of them. Among under 150,000 clones listed, less than 75% were seen once. What was sequenced was CD8+ T cells sorted from blood. These TCRs come from a human donor in good health. CDR3s include the opening cysteine and the closing phenylalanine or tryptophan. Fields, in order: J gene, D gene, clone size, V gene, CDR3 DNA, CDR3 protein. The D gene is left open where the match is weak. The size field is filled for only some rows; it gives once, few, many or a size class.

TRBJ2-7 NA NA TRBV5-6 TGTGCCAGCACTCAGCCAGGGACTCCCGACGAGCAGTACTTC CASTQPGTPDEQYF
TRBJ1-5 NA few TRBV2 TGTGCCAGCAGTGAAAGGGGTGACTATCAGCCCCAGCATTTT CASSERGDYQPQHF
TRBJ2-1 NA NA TRBV6-5 TGTGCCAGCAGTTACTCGGAACTACAGTTCTTC CASSYSELQFF
TRBJ1-2 NA NA TRBV7-9 TGTGCCAGCAGCCCTGCGAGAGATGGCTACACCTTC CASSPARDGYTF
TRBJ2-7 TRBD2 few TRBV4-2 TGTGCCAGCAGCCAAGGGGCTAGCGGGCTGGGCTACGAGCAGTACTTC CASSQGASGLGYEQYF
TRBJ1-5 TRBD1 few TRBV7-9 TGTGCCAGCAGCCCAGGACAGGTTGATCAGCCCCAGCATTTT CASSPGQVDQPQHF
TRBJ1-5 NA NA TRBV10-3 TGTGCCATCAGTGAGAATATGGGGGACAATCAGCCCCAGCATTTT CAISENMGDNQPQHF
TRBJ2-5 TRBD2 NA TRBV27 TGTGCCAGCAGTTTCGGGGGGCAAGAGACCCAGTACTTC CASSFGGQETQYF
TRBJ1-5 NA NA TRBV28 TGTGCCAGCAGTTTGAGGTCAGGGGCTAAGAGCAATCAGCCCCAGCATTTT CASSLRSGAKSNQPQHF
TRBJ1-4 NA NA TRBV5-6 TGTGCCAGCAGCGTCCGGGGAAGGAGCGAAAAACTGTTTTTT CASSVRGRSEKLFF
TRBJ2-3 NA NA TRBV28 TGTGCCAGCAGTTCCTCCGAGCCCTTTCTCACAGATACGCAGTATTTT CASSSSEPFLTDTQYF
TRBJ1-1 NA NA TRBV6-1 TGTGCCAGCAGTGAATTCCAGGGTCCGAACACTGAAGCTTTCTTT CASSEFQGPNTEAFF
TRBJ2-3 NA NA TRBV6-6 TGTGCCAGCAGAGGGAGCGGAGGGAGCACAGATACGCAGTATTTT CASRGSGGSTDTQYF
TRBJ2-6 TRBD1 NA TRBV7-9 TGTGCCAGCAGCTCGGACAGGGCTGGGGCCAACGTCCTGACTTTC CASSSDRAGANVLTF
TRBJ2-4 NA NA TRBV2 TGTGCCAGCAGTGAAGTTACAGGGACCAAAAACATTCAGTACTTC CASSEVTGTKNIQYF
TRBJ2-3 NA few TRBV29-1 TGCAGCGTCCCCACGCGGAGAGATACGCAGTATTTT CSVPTRRDTQYF
TRBJ2-7 TRBD1 NA TRBV27 TGTGCCAGCAGTTTACAGGGGGCCTACGAGCAGTACTTC CASSLQGAYEQYF
TRBJ2-7 NA few TRBV29-1 TGCAGCGTTGTCTGGCGGGACTCCTACGAGCAGTACTTC CSVVWRDSYEQYF
TRBJ2-2 NA NA TRBV9 TGTGCCAGCAGCGTAGCATCCCACGGCAACACCGGGGAGCTGTTTTTT CASSVASHGNTGELFF
TRBJ1-5 NA NA TRBV2 TGTGCCAGCAGTGTAACACCTCTTCGGGCCCAGCATTTT CASSVTPLRAQHF
TRBJ2-2 TRBD2 NA TRBV7-9 TGTGCCAGCAGCTTAGCAGCGGGAGTCACCGGGGAGCTGTTTTTT CASSLAAGVTGELFF
TRBJ2-7 NA NA TRBV29-1 TGCAGCGTTGGTTCAGGGGCCTACGAGCAGTACTTC CSVGSGAYEQYF
TRBJ2-1 TRBD2 NA TRBV29-1 TGCAGCGCCAGACTAGCGGGAGGGCCCGATGAGCAGTTCTTC CSARLAGGPDEQFF
TRBJ2-7 NA few TRBV29-1 TGCAGCGCCTTGAGTGGGGCTTCCTACGAGCAGTACTTC CSALSGASYEQYF
TRBJ2-3 NA NA TRBV19 TGTGCCAGTAGTTCCTTGACGAGCGAGGCTGGTACGCAGTATTTT CASSSLTSEAGTQYF
TRBJ1-2 NA few TRBV29-1 TGCAGCGTTGAAGCCCGAGGTGGCTACACCTTC CSVEARGGYTF
TRBJ1-1 NA NA TRBV30 TGTGCCTGGAGTGTACAAAGACTGAACACTGAAGCTTTCTTT CAWSVQRLNTEAFF
TRBJ2-7 NA NA TRBV29-1 TGCAGCGTGTTTTGGGGAAATACGGTCACCTACGAGCAGTACTTC CSVFWGNTVTYEQYF